A single T cell receptor (beta chain) is shown here with its context. Study processing details: Amplification with reference gene primers provided the estimates of nucleated cell counts. Sequenced by immunoSEQ multiplex PCR; TCRdb stores in-frame clones only, minus some. V, J and clone size reflect that table, while D and trimming were determined from the DNA. The table includes about 18,000 clones, about 91% detected once. Donors were grouped by their self-reported clinical history. The sample belongs to a study of blood T cell repertoires in COVID-19. CDR1 GTSNPN and CDR2 SVGIG come from the germline V gene (reference sequence). This CDR3 has 12 residues. Trimming cost V 5 bases and J 5 bases, with 12 bases left between them.

This sequence joins TRBV30 and TRBJ1-1, with TRBD1 as a possible D gene (5 bases). The TCR comes from a woman in her 30s who had recovered from COVID-19. Specimen: PBMCs or T cells enriched from blood (not recorded which). CDR3 bases: TGTGCCTGGTCCGGTGGGGCGACTGAAGCTTTCTTT. Translation gives CAWSGGATEAFF.